This TCR beta chain appears in the sequencing data of a study of cytomegalovirus exposure and HLA in healthy donors. Across the whole study: From HLA-typed donors, an early data release held tens of millions of unique TCRs. Overall study findings and caveats: A later analysis found most CMV-associated TCR beta chains apparently HLA-restricted.

Germline V CDR1 and CDR2: SGHKS, YYEKEE (reference sequence). The CDR3 runs 14 residues. V was clipped by 1 base and J by 2 bases, with 6 bases between them. On this clone itself: Antigen specificity is unknown.

The PCR employed 60 Vbeta primers together with 13 Jbeta primers. The protocol was immunoSEQ multiplex PCR, while the TCRdb copy is restricted to in-frame clones and leaves out a portion. The sample totals 200,000 or so clones. This TCR derives from a boy aged 5-17 years in good health and CMV-seronegative. Sequences were obtained from PBMCs. J is TRBJ2-2 and V is TRBV5-5; no clear D gene. CDR3 sequence (DNA): TGTGCCAGCAGCTTGACAAGAAACACCGGGGAGCTGTTTTTT. Translation gives CASSLTRNTGELFF.